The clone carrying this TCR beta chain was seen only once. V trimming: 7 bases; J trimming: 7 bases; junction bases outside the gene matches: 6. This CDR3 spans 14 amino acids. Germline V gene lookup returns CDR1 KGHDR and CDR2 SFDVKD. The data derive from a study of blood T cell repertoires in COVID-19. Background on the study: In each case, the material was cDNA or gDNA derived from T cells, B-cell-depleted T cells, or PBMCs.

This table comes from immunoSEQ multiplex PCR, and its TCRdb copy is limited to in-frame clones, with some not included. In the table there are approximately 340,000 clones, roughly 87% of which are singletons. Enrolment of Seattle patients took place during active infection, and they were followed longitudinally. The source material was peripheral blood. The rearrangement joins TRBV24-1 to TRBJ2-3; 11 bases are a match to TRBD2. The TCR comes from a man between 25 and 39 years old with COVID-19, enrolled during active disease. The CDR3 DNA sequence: TGTGCCACCAGCCCCGGGACTAGCGGTTATACGCAGTATTTT. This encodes CATSPGTSGYTQYF.